The sequence of this TCR beta chain was determined in a study of regulatory T cells in long-lasting Graves disease. Study outcomes and limitations: Persistent patients shared 2,741 public clonotypes among themselves. Newly diagnosed patients shared fewer, at more than 850. Patients with persistent Graves' had lower TCR diversity than newly diagnosed patients.

As for time point: persistent/refractory GD, antithyroid drugs over 5 years with positive TRAb. RNA extracted from PBMCs served as the sequencing template. Graves' disease diagnoses used American Thyroid Association guidelines. EDTA tubes held Nine milliliters of peripheral blood from each patient. A word on this clonotype: Its specificity is unknown.

This CDR3 comprises 12 residues. In germline, CDR1 is DFQATT, CDR2 SNEGSKA (reference sequence). Trimming shortened V by 5 bases and J by 2 bases, and 8 bases separated the two germline ends. Building of the TCR beta libraries involved iRepertoire HTBI primers and Arm-PCR of CDR3 regions. MiXCR, run by TCRdb on the multiplex PCR reads, gives a single entry per CDR3 protein. The table includes about 660,000 distinct CDR3 sequences, about 30% detected once. The chain carries TRBV20-1 and TRBJ2-3, with D unresolved. The TCR was taken from a female donor with Graves disease. The material sequenced was peripheral blood mononuclear cells (PBMCs), taken when the disease was refractory, from a patient treated with antithyroid drugs. CDR3 in DNA: TGCAGTGCTCCGAAAGACACAGATACGCAGTATTTT. It yields the protein CSAPKDTDTQYF.